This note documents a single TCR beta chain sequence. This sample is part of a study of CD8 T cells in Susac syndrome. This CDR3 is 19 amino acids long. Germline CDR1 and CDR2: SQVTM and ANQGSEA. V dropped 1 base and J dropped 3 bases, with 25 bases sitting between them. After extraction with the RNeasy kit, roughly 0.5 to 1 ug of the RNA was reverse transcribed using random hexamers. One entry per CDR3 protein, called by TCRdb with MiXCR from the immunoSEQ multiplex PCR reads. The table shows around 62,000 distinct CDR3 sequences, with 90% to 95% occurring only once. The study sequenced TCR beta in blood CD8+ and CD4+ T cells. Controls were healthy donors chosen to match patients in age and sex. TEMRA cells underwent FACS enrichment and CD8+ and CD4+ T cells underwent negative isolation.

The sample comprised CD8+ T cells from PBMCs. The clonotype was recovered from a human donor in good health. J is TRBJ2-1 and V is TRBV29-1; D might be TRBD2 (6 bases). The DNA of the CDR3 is TGCAGCGTTGAAGGCCCTGAAGTTTCCGTAGGAGGGATCTACAATGAGCAGTTCTTC. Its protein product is CSVEGPEVSVGGIYNEQFF.